This TCR beta chain emerged from a study of shared clonotypes between healthy human individuals. Study details: There were three CD4 naive, three CD4 memory, two CD8 naive and one CD8 memory plates per donor.

Germline V lookup: CDR1 LNHNV, CDR2 YYDKDF (reference sequence). Trimming removed 0 bases at V and 3 bases at J, with 12 bases between. This CDR3 spans 16 amino acids. Data came from immunoSEQ multiplex PCR; TCRdb stores just in-frame clones and leaves some out. The table records approximately 500,000 clones, about 96% of them present only once. A note on this clone: Its antigen is not known.

General study points: Generation probabilities were higher for clonotypes shared across all four sorted-subset donors than for unshared ones.

The receptor's source is a young woman in good health. Sequencing was performed on naive CD4+ T cells sorted from blood. Subset here: CD45RA+ positively selected. The chain combines TRBV15 with TRBJ2-1; D possibly corresponds to TRBD1 (8 bases). The CDR3 sequence is CATSREAGQVYNEQFF. The CDR3 DNA sequence: TGTGCCACCAGCAGAGAAGCGGGACAGGTCTACAATGAGCAGTTCTTC. Full variable domain (outside the CDR3, taken from reference TRBV15 and TRBJ2-1): DAMVIQNPRYQVTQFGKPVTLSCSQTLNHNVMYWYQQKSSQAPKLLFHYYDKDFNNEADTPDNFQSRRPNTSFCFLDIRSPGLGDTAMYLCATSREAGQVYNEQFFGPGTRLTVL.